The 16 T cell receptor beta chains below were found in one sample sequenced in a study of blood T cell repertoires in COVID-19 (dated by TCRdb to between 2020 and 2021). Library preparation used the immunoSEQ multiplex PCR assay. TCRdb provides this immuneACCESS table in a form limited to in-frame rearrangements. Some clones are lacking; in checked studies, under half of them reflect an unresolved V gene, and why the rest are absent is not known. In this sample the table shows a few hundred thousand clones, 70% to 90% of which occur a single time. In total, the top ten clones hold approximately 4.1% of the sample. Source material: peripheral blood. The receptors originated from a woman between 45 and 60 years old with active or convalescent COVID-19.

This CDR3 is CSASSPAEVGNQPQHF. In DNA, the CDR3 is TGCAGTGCTAGTAGTCCTGCGGAGGTGGGCAATCAGCCCCAGCATTTT. This sequence joins TRBV20-1 and TRBJ1-5; no clear D gene. Germline V gene lookup returns CDR1 DFQATT and CDR2 SNEGSKA (reference sequence). This CDR3 region has 16 residues. The V gene lost 3 bases and the J gene lost 2 bases, with 17 bases spanning the gap.

V gene TRBV27 combines with J gene TRBJ2-7, with a weak D call TRBD2 (6 bases). Per germline, CDR1 MNHEY and CDR2 SMNVEV (reference sequence). The CDR3 has 14 amino acids. V was pared by 2 bases and J by 9 bases, with 17 bases between. The CDR3 nucleotides read TGTGCCAGCAGTTTACTCGACGGAGGGACCCCGCAGTACTTC. This sequence encodes CASSLLDGGTPQYF.

This clone is a singleton in its sample. The chain links TRBV5-1 to TRBJ1-1; 10 nucleotides agree with TRBD1. The V gene's germline CDR1 is SGHRS and CDR2 YFSETQ. The CDR3 is made up of 17 amino acids. J was trimmed by 4 bases and V by 0 bases; bases with no gene match: 9. The CDR3 loop is CASSLGQGAKAGTEAFF. The CDR3 region has the DNA TGCGCCAGCAGCTTGGGACAGGGGGCAAAGGCTGGCACTGAAGCTTTCTTT. Variable domain in full (rest from reference TRBV5-1 and TRBJ1-1): KAGVTQTPRYLIKTRGQQVTLSCSPISGHRSVSWYQQTPGQGLQFLFEYFSETQRNKGNFPGRFSGRQFSNSRSEMNVSTLELGDSALYLCASSLGQGAKAGTEAFFGQGTRLTVV.

This chain's CDR3 is CASSQDRRDLQYF. For the CDR3, the DNA is TGTGCCAGCAGCCAAGATCGGAGGGATCTCCAGTACTTC. V gene TRBV4-2 combines with J gene TRBJ2-7; D perhaps matches TRBD2 (6 bases). The CDR3 is 13 amino acids. V lost 0 bases, J lost 10 bases, and 13 bases lay in between. Germline values: CDR1 LGHNA, CDR2 YNFKEQ.

The chain carries TRBV2 and TRBJ1-1; the D is unclear. The CDR3 length is 13 residues. Looked up from germline, CDR1 is SNHLY and CDR2 is FYNNEI. V was trimmed by 7 bases and J by 3 bases, leaving 12 bases between them. For the CDR3, the DNA is TGTGCCAGCACCGAACGGGTTTACACTGAAGCTTTCTTT. Its translation: CASTERVYTEAFF.

This rearrangement joins TRBV19 to TRBJ2-1; D gene ambiguous. The V end lost 7 bases, the J end lost 7 bases, and 8 bases lay between the germline ends. Germline CDR1 reads LNHDA; CDR2 reads SQIVND (reference sequence). The CDR3 length is 11 residues. The CDR3 region is CASTHRNEQFF. The CDR3 region has the DNA TGTGCCAGTACCCACCGGAATGAGCAGTTCTTC.

The gene calls are TRBV19 and TRBJ1-3; D gene ambiguous. Germline values: CDR1 LNHDA, CDR2 SQIVND (reference sequence). The CDR3 length is 15 residues. V was clipped by 8 bases and J by 0 bases, with 14 bases between them. The CDR3 region has the DNA TGTGCCAGTGTTTCGGGGTTACTCTCTGGAAACACCATATATTTT. Its translation: CASVSGLLSGNTIYF.

This clone was found once. This chain joins TRBV30 and TRBJ1-5; 7 bases line up with TRBD1. CDR3 size: 14 residues. V was clipped by 2 bases and J by 2 bases; unmatched bases: 3. Germline lookup yields CDR1 GTSNPN and CDR2 SVGIG (reference sequence). In nucleotides, the CDR3 is TGTGCCTGGAGTCTCGGACAGGGCAATCAGCCCCAGCATTTT. Translated: CAWSLGQGNQPQHF.

This chain connects TRBV5-4 to TRBJ1-2; 10 bases match TRBD1. J was trimmed by 4 bases and V by 6 bases; bases with no gene match: 15. This CDR3 spans 17 amino acids. The germline CDR1 and CDR2 sequences are SGHNT and YYREEE (reference sequence). This CDR3 reads CASNGRTGGYGGYGYTF. The CDR3 region has the DNA TGTGCCAGCAACGGTCGGACAGGGGGTTATGGAGGCTATGGCTACACCTTC.

The chain is built from TRBV4-1 and TRBJ1-1; D might be TRBD1 (6 bases). Trimming took off 0 bases at V and 3 bases at J, with 14 bases between the two ends. CDR1 is MGHRA, CDR2 YSYEKL, per germline. The CDR3 sequence is 16 residues long. The CDR3: CASSQEGRAGDTEAFF. DNA for the CDR3: TGCGCCAGCAGCCAAGAAGGGAGGGCAGGGGACACTGAAGCTTTCTTT.

This chain connects TRBV5-1 to TRBJ2-3, with D possibly being TRBD2 (5 bases). Trimming left V 1 base short and J 4 bases short, with 10 bases between. The germline CDR1 and CDR2 sequences are SGHRS and YFSETQ. This CDR3 is 14 amino acids long. CDR3 sequence reads: CASSLRGLADTQYF. CDR3 sequence (DNA): TGCGCCAGCAGCTTGCGGGGTTTGGCAGATACGCAGTATTTT.

The V and J genes are TRBV9 and TRBJ2-3; a weak D match, TRBD2 (5 bases). V dropped 2 bases and J dropped 1 base, with 11 bases sitting between them. The CDR3 contains 15 residues. The germline gives CDR1 SGDLS, CDR2 YYNGEE. CDR3: CASSVTQRGTDTQYF. The CDR3 DNA sequence: TGTGCCAGCAGCGTCACCCAGAGGGGCACAGATACGCAGTATTTT.

V is TRBV25-1 and J is TRBJ2-5, with 7 bases that match TRBD1. Germline CDR1 reads MGHDK; CDR2 reads SYGVNS. The length of the CDR3 is 14 residues. Trimming removed 3 bases from V and 4 bases from J; junction bases left unmatched: 5. The CDR3 region is CASSETGRTETQYF. The CDR3 region has the DNA TGTGCCAGCAGTGAGACAGGGCGGACAGAGACCCAGTACTTC.

The V and J genes are TRBV18 and TRBJ1-3; 8 bases are shared with TRBD1. Germline CDR1 reads KGHSH; CDR2 reads LQKENI. CDR3 length: 17 amino acids. V shed 3 bases, J shed 1 base, and the junction held 8 bases outside the gene matches. The CDR3: CASSPVTGGLSGNTIYF. Written as DNA, the CDR3 is TGTGCCAGCTCACCTGTCACAGGGGGGCTATCTGGAAACACCATATATTTT.

The chain recombines TRBV27 with TRBJ1-1; unclear D gene. This CDR3 is 13 amino acids long. Germline loops: CDR1 MNHEY, CDR2 SMNVEV (reference sequence). V lost 6 bases, J lost 3 bases, and 11 bases lay in between. In DNA form, the CDR3 reads TGTGCCAGCAGGTTTACACAGTACACTGAAGCTTTCTTT. It codes for CASRFTQYTEAFF.

The gene calls are TRBV5-6 and TRBJ2-7, with 8 bases lining up with TRBD1. The V gene's germline CDR1 is SGHDT and CDR2 YYEEEE. The CDR3 extends over 15 amino acids. Trimming at V came to 4 bases and at J to 9 bases, leaving 15 bases not matched to a gene. In DNA form, the CDR3 reads TGTGCCAGCAGCGTCTCCGGGACAGGCATTAAGGGGCAGTACTTC. Protein sequence: CASSVSGTGIKGQYF. Supplemented by reference TRBV5-6 and TRBJ2-7, the full variable domain reads DAGVTQSPTHLIKTRGQQVTLRCSPKSGHDTVSWYQQALGQGPQFIFQYYEEEERQRGNFPDRFSGHQFPNYSSELNVNALLLGDSALYLCASSVSGTGIKGQYFGPGTRLTVT.